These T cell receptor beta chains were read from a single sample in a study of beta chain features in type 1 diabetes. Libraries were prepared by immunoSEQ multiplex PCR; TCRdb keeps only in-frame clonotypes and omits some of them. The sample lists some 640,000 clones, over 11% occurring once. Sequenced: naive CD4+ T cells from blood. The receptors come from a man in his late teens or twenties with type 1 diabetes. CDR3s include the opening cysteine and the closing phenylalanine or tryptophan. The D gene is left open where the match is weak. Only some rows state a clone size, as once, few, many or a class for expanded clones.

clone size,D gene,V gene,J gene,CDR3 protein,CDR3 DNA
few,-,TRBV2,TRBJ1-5,CASSPVGGLPQHF,TGTGCCAGCAGCCCCGTGGGGGGGCTGCCCCAGCATTTT
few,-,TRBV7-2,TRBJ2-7,CASSLGGAFGDEQYF,TGTGCCAGCAGCTTAGGTGGGGCGTTCGGGGACGAGCAGTACTTC
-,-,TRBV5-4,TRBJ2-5,CASSLAVAGNQETQYF,TGTGCCAGCAGCTTGGCAGTAGCTGGGAACCAAGAGACCCAGTACTTC
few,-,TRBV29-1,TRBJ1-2,CSVGTPYGYTF,TGCAGCGTTGGGACACCTTATGGCTACACCTTC
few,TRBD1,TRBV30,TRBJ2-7,CAWSLPTGGISEQYF,TGTGCCTGGAGTTTGCCGACAGGGGGTATTTCCGAGCAGTACTTC
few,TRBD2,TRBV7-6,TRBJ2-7,CASSLGLAGGSQYF,TGTGCCAGCAGCTTAGGACTAGCGGGAGGGTCGCAGTACTTC
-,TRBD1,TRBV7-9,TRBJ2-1,CASSLAGTGDYNEQFF,TGTGCCAGCAGCTTAGCCGGGACAGGGGACTACAATGAGCAGTTCTTC
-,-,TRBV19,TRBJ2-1,CASSIAFGLVIDEQFF,TGTGCCAGTAGTATAGCCTTTGGGCTAGTTATCGATGAGCAGTTCTTC
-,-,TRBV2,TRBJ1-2,CASSSGRAGYTF,TGTGCCAGCAGTTCGGGACGGGCGGGCTACACCTTC
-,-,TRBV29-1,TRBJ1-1,CSVFHTGSTTEAFF,TGCAGCGTTTTTCACACAGGGTCGACCACTGAAGCTTTCTTT
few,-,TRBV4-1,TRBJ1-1,CASSRLGREGGAFF,TGCGCCAGCAGCCGATTAGGACGGGAAGGAGGAGCTTTCTTT
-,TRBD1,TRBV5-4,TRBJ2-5,CASSLGDSQETQYF,TGTGCCAGCAGCTTGGGGGACAGCCAAGAGACCCAGTACTTC
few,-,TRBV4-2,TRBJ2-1,CASSREEGEQFF,TGTGCCAGCAGCAGGGAGGAAGGTGAGCAGTTCTTC
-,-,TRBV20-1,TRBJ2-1,CSAIDRSAQFF,TGCAGTGCGATTGACAGATCCGCGCAGTTCTTC
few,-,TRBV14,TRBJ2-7,CASSQVRGVEQYF,TGTGCCAGCAGCCAAGTGCGCGGCGTCGAGCAGTACTTC
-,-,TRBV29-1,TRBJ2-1,CSVEGYNEQFF,TGCAGCGTTGAGGGGTACAATGAGCAGTTCTTC
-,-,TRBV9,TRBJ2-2,CASSVAPLTGELFF,TGTGCCAGCAGCGTAGCTCCCCTCACCGGGGAGCTGTTTTTT
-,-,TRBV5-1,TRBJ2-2,CASSMGFTGELFF,TGCGCCAGCAGCATGGGGTTCACCGGGGAGCTGTTTTTT
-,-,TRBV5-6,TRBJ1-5,CASSYDRNQPQHF,TGTGCCAGCAGCTACGACCGGAATCAGCCCCAGCATTTT
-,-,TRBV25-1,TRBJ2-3,CASTPSNRGGTQYF,TGTGCCAGCACCCCGTCCAATCGGGGTGGTACGCAGTATTTT
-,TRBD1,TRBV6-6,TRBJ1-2,CASRQGNGYTF,TGTGCCAGCAGACAGGGGAACGGCTACACCTTC
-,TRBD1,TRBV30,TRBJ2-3,CAWADRGGTDTQYF,TGTGCCTGGGCGGACAGGGGGGGCACAGATACGCAGTATTTT
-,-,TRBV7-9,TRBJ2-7,CASSPLGEQYF,TGTGCCAGCAGCCCCCTGGGCGAGCAGTACTTC
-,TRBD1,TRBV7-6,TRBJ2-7,CASSTGQGNYEQYF,TGTGCCAGCAGTACCGGACAGGGTAACTACGAGCAGTACTTC
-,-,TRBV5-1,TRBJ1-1,CASSLGAELNTEAFF,TGCGCCAGCAGCTTAGGAGCAGAGTTGAACACTGAAGCTTTCTTT
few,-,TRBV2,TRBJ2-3,CATKEDIGGDTQYF,TGTGCCACAAAGGAGGATATCGGTGGAGATACGCAGTATTTT
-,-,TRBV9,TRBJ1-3,CASSFSDTPFGNTIYF,TGTGCCAGCAGCTTCAGCGATACCCCGTTTGGAAACACCATATATTTT
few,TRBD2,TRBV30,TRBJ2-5,CAWSVLGPSGRAWETQYF,TGTGCCTGGAGTGTACTTGGGCCTAGCGGGAGGGCATGGGAGACCCAGTACTTC
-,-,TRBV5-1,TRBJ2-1,CASSLGGGPNNEQFF,TGCGCCAGCAGCTTGGGGGGCGGACCTAACAATGAGCAGTTCTTC
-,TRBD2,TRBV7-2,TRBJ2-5,CASRDGGRETQYF,TGTGCCAGCAGAGACGGCGGGAGGGAGACCCAGTACTTC
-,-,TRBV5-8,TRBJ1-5,CASSPKGSGSQPQHF,TGTGCCAGCAGCCCTAAAGGGTCCGGGAGTCAGCCCCAGCATTTT
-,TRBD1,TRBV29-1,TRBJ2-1,CSVSGQGLFF,TGCAGCGTGTCGGGACAGGGGTTGTTCTTC
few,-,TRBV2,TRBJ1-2,CASQTQGNYGYTF,TGTGCCAGCCAGACCCAGGGGAACTATGGCTACACCTTC
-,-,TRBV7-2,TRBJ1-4,CASSLRISGVGEKLFF,TGTGCCAGCAGCTTAAGGATTTCAGGGGTGGGGGAAAAACTGTTTTTT
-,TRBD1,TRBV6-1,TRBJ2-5,CASSEGQGVEETQYF,TGTGCCAGCAGTGAAGGACAGGGGGTGGAAGAGACCCAGTACTTC
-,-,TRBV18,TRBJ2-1,CASSRGPGFSYNEQFF,TGTGCCAGCTCAAGGGGACCTGGTTTCTCCTACAATGAGCAGTTCTTC
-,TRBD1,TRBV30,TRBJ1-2,CAWKEGAPNYGYTF,TGTGCCTGGAAGGAGGGGGCCCCTAACTATGGCTACACCTTC
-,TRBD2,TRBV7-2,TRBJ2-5,CASSFSGIQETQYF,TGTGCCAGCAGCTTTAGCGGGATTCAAGAGACCCAGTACTTC
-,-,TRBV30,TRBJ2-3,CAGDTQYF,TGTGCCGGAGATACGCAGTATTTT
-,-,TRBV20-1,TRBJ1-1,CSARGELGTFF,TGCAGTGCTAGAGGGGAGCTAGGAACTTTCTTT
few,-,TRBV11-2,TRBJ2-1,CASSRRGATYNEQFF,TGTGCCAGCAGCAGAAGGGGTGCCACCTACAATGAGCAGTTCTTC
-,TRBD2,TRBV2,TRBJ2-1,CASSGTSGSRNEQFF,TGTGCCAGCAGTGGGACTAGCGGGAGTAGGAATGAGCAGTTCTTC
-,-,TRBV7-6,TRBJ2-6,CASSLYTGPHSGANVLTF,TGTGCCAGCAGCTTATATACAGGGCCCCACTCTGGGGCCAACGTCCTGACTTTC
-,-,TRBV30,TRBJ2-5,CAWSDAPGNSMWTQYF,TGTGCCTGGAGTGATGCACCGGGAAATTCCATGTGGACCCAGTACTTC
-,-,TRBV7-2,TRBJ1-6,CASSFGYDNSPLHF,TGTGCCAGCAGCTTTGGATACGATAATTCACCCCTCCACTTT
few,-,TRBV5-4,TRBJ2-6,CASSAQGLSGANVLTF,TGTGCCAGCAGCGCACAGGGCCTCTCTGGGGCCAACGTCCTGACTTTC
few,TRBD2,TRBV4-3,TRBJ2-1,CASSQRGAGETFDNEQFF,TGCGCCAGCAGCCAGCGGGGGGCAGGGGAGACCTTTGACAATGAGCAGTTCTTC
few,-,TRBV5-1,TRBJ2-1,CASNFGGAAEQFF,TGCGCCAGCAACTTTGGAGGGGCGGCAGAGCAGTTCTTC
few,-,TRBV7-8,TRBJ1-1,CASSLDALANTEAFF,TGTGCCAGCAGCTTAGACGCGCTAGCGAACACTGAAGCTTTCTTT
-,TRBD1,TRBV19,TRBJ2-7,CASSFDRGNYEQYF,TGTGCCAGTAGTTTCGACAGGGGGAACTACGAGCAGTACTTC
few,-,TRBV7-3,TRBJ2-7,CASSLQQGSYEQYF,TGTGCCAGCAGCTTACAACAGGGCTCCTACGAGCAGTACTTC
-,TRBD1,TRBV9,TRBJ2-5,CASSDGDSRSETQYF,TGTGCCAGCAGCGACGGGGACAGTCGCTCAGAGACCCAGTACTTC